This passage covers 10 T cell receptor beta chains from one sample sequenced in a study of cytomegalovirus exposure and HLA in healthy donors. Vbeta (60) and Jbeta (13) primers were used in the PCR. Sequencing used immunoSEQ multiplex PCR; TCRdb keeps in-frame clones, though not all of them. The sample gives 160,000 or so clones, roughly 80% of which show up once; about 1.5% is in the top ten. The specimen was PBMCs. All receptors derive from a male donor in good health and CMV-seronegative.

The chain uses TRBV19 and TRBJ2-2, with D perhaps TRBD2 (6 bases). Germline CDR1 LNHDA, CDR2 SQIVND (reference sequence). V lost 9 bases, J lost 4 bases, and 24 bases lay in between. This CDR3 has 17 amino acids. CDR3 sequence (DNA): TGTGCCAGGATACTACCGGGACTGCTTATCGGCACCGGGGAGCTGTTTTTT. This gives the protein CARILPGLLIGTGELFF.

This clone was seen a handful of times. The V gene is TRBV27, the J gene TRBJ1-2, with D perhaps matching TRBD1 (6 bases). Germline CDR1 is MNHEY and CDR2 is SMNVEV (reference sequence). V lost 8 bases and J 7 bases, leaving 14 bases between the germline ends. The CDR3 consists of 12 residues. The CDR3 DNA follows: TGTGCCAGCGGAAAGACAGGACTTGGCTACACCTTC. This sequence encodes CASGKTGLGYTF.

The rearrangement links TRBV5-6 to TRBJ1-2; 7 bases agree with TRBD1. Per the germline V gene, CDR1 is SGHDT and CDR2 is YYEEEE. After removal of 4 bases from V and 4 bases from J, the junction contained 10 bases not matched to a gene. This CDR3 is 15 amino acids long. The chain's CDR3 is CASSPEVGTVYGYTF. CDR3 DNA sequence: TGTGCCAGCAGCCCGGAGGTCGGGACAGTCTATGGCTACACCTTC.

The chain couples TRBV2 to TRBJ2-5, with TRBD1 identical over 7 bases. V shed 4 bases and J 5 bases; nucleotides not matched to a gene: 1. The CDR3 spans 12 residues. Germline CDR1 is SNHLY and CDR2 is FYNNEI. The CDR3 protein is CASSARGETQYF. CDR3 DNA: TGTGCCAGCAGTGCCAGGGGGGAGACCCAGTACTTC.

The genes are TRBV18 and TRBJ2-2; TRBD2 is a possible D gene (6 bases). V was cut by 6 bases and J by 5 bases, with 13 bases left in between. The CDR3 totals 14 residues. From germline, CDR1 is KGHSH and CDR2 LQKENI. The CDR3 nucleotides read TGTGCCAGCTCCCGTGGCGGGGAAACCGGGGAGCTGTTTTTT. As protein: CASSRGGETGELFF.

The chain recombines TRBV5-4 with TRBJ2-3, with D perhaps TRBD1 (6 bases). The V gene lost 0 bases and the J gene lost 0 bases, with 8 bases spanning the gap. Germline assignment: CDR1 SGHNT and CDR2 YYREEE (reference sequence). The CDR3 spans 15 residues. The CDR3 DNA reads as TGTGCCAGCAGCTTGGGTCAGGGGAGCACAGATACGCAGTATTTT. This translates into CASSLGQGSTDTQYF.

The chain recombines TRBV7-2 with TRBJ2-4; 7 bases are shared with TRBD2. The CDR3 is 15 amino acids. After removal of 1 base from V and 5 bases from J, the junction contained 5 bases not matched to a gene. Germline V gene lookup returns CDR1 SGHTA and CDR2 FQGNSA. The CDR3 DNA sequence: TGTGCCAGCAGCTTAGTTTGGGGGGGAGAAAACATTCAGTACTTC. It translates to CASSLVWGGENIQYF.

The CDR3 DNA reads TGTGCCAGCAGGAAGTCAGTCACCGGGGAGCTGTTTTTT. Protein product: CASRKSVTGELFF. This chain joins TRBV6-6 and TRBJ2-2; D unresolved. Trimming cost V 6 bases and J 4 bases, with 9 bases left between them. CDR1 is MNHNY and CDR2 is SVGAGI in the germline V gene (reference sequence). This CDR3 is built from 13 residues.

V and J are TRBV7-2 and TRBJ1-6; D possibly corresponds to TRBD1 (5 bases). V was cut by 3 bases and J by 6 bases, with 9 bases left in between. Germline values: CDR1 SGHTA, CDR2 FQGNSA. The CDR3 covers 14 residues. The CDR3 sequence: CASSFGHINSPLHF. In DNA, the CDR3 is TGTGCCAGCAGCTTCGGACATATTAATTCACCCCTCCACTTT.

Comments on this clone: One end of the junction fails to match germline, which may point to a read error. The sample carries other DNA sequences with the same CDR3. The CDR3: CASSVQGIRDSPLHF. Written as DNA, the CDR3 is TGTGCCAGCAGCGTACAGGGTATTAGGGATTCGCCCCTCCACTTT. J is TRBJ1-6 and V is TRBV9, with D possibly being TRBD1 (5 bases). The CDR3 totals 15 residues. CDR1 and CDR2 (germline): SGDLS, YYNGEE. Full variable domain (missing parts from reference TRBV9 and TRBJ1-6): DSGVTQTPKHLITATGQRVTLRCSPRSGDLSVYWYQQSLDQGLQFLIQYYNGEERAKGNILERFSAQQFPDLHSELNLSSLELGDSALYFCASSVQGIRDSPLHFGNGTRLTVT.